This TCR beta chain was captured in a study of blood T cell repertoires in COVID-19. Study overall: Collection of acute and convalescent COVID-19 samples took place in the United States, Italy and Spain.

Grouping used clinical history reported by participants in a survey and questionnaire. V dropped 1 base and J dropped 7; count of bases not matched to a gene: 7. Germline CDR1 is MGHRA and CDR2 is YSYEKL. The CDR3 spans 15 residues. Authors' data handling: Estimation of nucleated cell counts was performed using reference gene primer amplification. Libraries were prepared by immunoSEQ multiplex PCR; TCRdb keeps only in-frame clonotypes and omits some of them. V and J calls plus clone size are reproduced from that table; the DNA served to infer D and trimming. This table has a few hundred thousand clones, about 80% appearing once.

The TCR was taken from a woman in her thirties or forties with acute COVID-19. V usage is TRBV4-1 and J usage is TRBJ2-1; 7 positions agree with TRBD1. The specimen sequenced was PBMCs or T cells enriched from blood (not recorded which). CDR3 in amino acids: CASSQAGTGENEQFF. The CDR3 DNA is TGCGCCAGCAGCCAAGCGGGAACAGGGGAAAATGAGCAGTTCTTC.